One sample yielded the 23 T cell receptor beta chains listed below, sequenced in a study of blood T cell repertoires in COVID-19. Assay: immunoSEQ multiplex PCR; the TCRdb copy retains only in-frame clones and omits some. This repertoire shows about 57,000 clones, roughly 90% found once; its top ten account for around 21%. The sequenced sample was peripheral blood. Receptor source: an elderly woman with COVID-19, enrolled during active disease.

The chain has TRBV18 and TRBJ1-1, with D possibly matching TRBD1 (6 bases). CDR1 KGHSH and CDR2 LQKENI come from the germline V gene. The CDR3 length is 15 residues. With 6 bases removed from V and 3 bases from J, the gap between germline ends came to 17 bases. The CDR3 here is CASSFSTGSYTEAFF. As DNA, the CDR3 is TGTGCCAGCTCCTTTTCGACAGGATCTTACACTGAAGCTTTCTTT.

This clone was recorded a few times. The V call is TRBV7-8, the J call TRBJ2-3; TRBD2 matches at 7 bases. This CDR3 has 17 amino acids. From germline, CDR1 is SGHVS and CDR2 FQNEAQ. With 0 bases clipped from V and 0 bases from J, the junction kept 6 bases outside the gene matches. The CDR3 here is CASSLAIRRGSTDTQYF. In DNA form, the CDR3 reads TGTGCCAGCAGCTTAGCTATCCGGCGGGGGAGCACAGATACGCAGTATTTT.

This chain uses TRBV24-1 with TRBJ2-1; possibly TRBD1 for D (5 bases). The CDR3 loop spans 14 amino acids. CDR1 and CDR2 (germline): KGHDR, SFDVKD. Trimming cost V 4 bases and J 7 bases, with 13 bases left between them. CDR3 region: CATSDPKGVNEQFF. For the CDR3, the DNA is TGTGCCACCAGTGACCCTAAAGGGGTGAATGAGCAGTTCTTC.

The table lists this clone with a count of one. The chain uses TRBV5-1 and TRBJ2-7, with 11 bases matching TRBD1. Germline V CDR1 and CDR2: SGHRS, YFSETQ. V lost 3 bases and J lost 7; bases outside the gene matches: 9. The CDR3 length is 15 residues. The CDR3 DNA is TGCGCCAGCAGCTACGCCGGGACAGGGGGTGGGGAGCAGTACTTC. Protein: CASSYAGTGGGEQYF.

The CDR3 here is CASSLWRRGDTQYF. The CDR3 nucleotides read TGTGCCAGCAGCTTATGGAGAAGGGGGGATACGCAGTATTTT. The chain carries TRBV7-3 and TRBJ2-3, with a tentative D call TRBD1 (6 bases). Trimming pared 2 bases from V and 6 bases from J, leaving 12 bases between. This CDR3 contains 14 residues. Germline V CDR1 and CDR2: SGHTA, FQGTGA.

The rearrangement links TRBV6-5 to TRBJ1-1; D not resolved. Trimming pared 2 bases from V and 7 bases from J, leaving 11 bases between. Germline CDR1 MNHEY, CDR2 SVGAGI. The CDR3 sequence is 13 residues long. The CDR3 bases are TGTGCCAGCAGTTACCGATCGACAAGTGAAGCTTTCTTT. The encoded protein is CASSYRSTSEAFF.

The chain links TRBV5-1 to TRBJ2-7; 7 positions agree with TRBD2. From germline, CDR1 is SGHRS and CDR2 YFSETQ. The V gene end was trimmed by 0 bases and the J gene end by 6 bases; junction bases not matched to a gene: 9. This CDR3 region has 15 residues. Here the CDR3 DNA reads TGCGCCAGCAGCTTGGAGGGGAGGGGTTCGGGCGAGCAGTACTTC. It translates to CASSLEGRGSGEQYF.

The chain recombines TRBV7-8 with TRBJ2-7; TRBD2 matches at 10 bases. Germline CDR1 and CDR2: SGHVS and FQNEAQ. The V and J ends lost 6 bases and 0 bases, in that order; junction bases with no gene match: 5. This CDR3 is built from 15 residues. CDR3 amino acids: CASRTSGVSSYEQYF. CDR3 sequence (DNA): TGTGCCAGCAGAACTAGCGGGGTCAGCTCCTACGAGCAGTACTTC.

This clone turned up a few times. The V call is TRBV10-3, the J call TRBJ2-7, with no clear D. V lost 2 bases and J lost 3, with 11 bases in between. Germline V lookup: CDR1 ENHRY, CDR2 SYGVKD. The length of the CDR3 is 14 residues. CDR3 nucleotide sequence: TGTGCCATCAGTGAGCGCTCCGGTAACTACGAGCAGTACTTC. This encodes CAISERSGNYEQYF.

This clone turned up a few times. The chain employs TRBV7-9 and TRBJ1-5; D is undetermined. With 1 base removed from V and 9 bases from J, the gap between germline ends came to 7 bases. Per the germline V gene, CDR1 is SEHNR and CDR2 is FQNEAQ (reference sequence). The CDR3 is 12 residues long. CDR3: CASSLVSGPQHF. The CDR3 bases are TGTGCCAGCAGCTTAGTTTCCGGGCCCCAGCATTTT.

The genes are TRBV2 and TRBJ1-5; D gene ambiguous. CDR3 length equals 13 residues. Germline V CDR1 and CDR2: SNHLY, FYNNEI. V lost 3 bases, J lost 6 bases, and 9 bases lay in between. CDR3 sequence reads: CASSDGYGQPQHF. In nucleotides, the CDR3 is TGTGCCAGCAGTGACGGGTACGGTCAGCCCCAGCATTTT.

V is TRBV6-4 and J is TRBJ1-2, with D maybe TRBD1 (5 bases). Trimming took off 8 bases at V and 4 bases at J, with 23 bases between the two ends. The CDR3 spans 16 residues. Germline CDR1 is MRHNA and CDR2 is SNTAGT. The CDR3: CASSGPLGVGAYGYTF. Written as DNA, the CDR3 is TGTGCCAGCTCGGGCCCCCTAGGGGTTGGGGCCTATGGCTACACCTTC.

This chain connects TRBV9 to TRBJ2-3; D possibly corresponds to TRBD1 (6 bases). Trimming shortened V by 0 bases and J by 1 base, and 21 bases separated the two germline ends. CDR3 length: 19 residues. CDR1 is SGDLS and CDR2 is YYNGEE in the germline V gene. CDR3 nucleotide sequence: TGTGCCAGCAGCGTAGAGCAGGGGACCAGGGGATTGGGCACAGATACGCAGTATTTT. Translating gives CASSVEQGTRGLGTDTQYF. Complete variable domain (other parts from reference TRBV9 and TRBJ2-3): DSGVTQTPKHLITATGQRVTLRCSPRSGDLSVYWYQQSLDQGLQFLIQYYNGEERAKGNILERFSAQQFPDLHSELNLSSLELGDSALYFCASSVEQGTRGLGTDTQYFGPGTRLTVL.

This clone has only one observation. This rearrangement joins TRBV18 to TRBJ1-4, with TRBD1 matching 10 bases. V lost 4 bases, J lost 4 bases, and 6 bases stayed unmatched. Germline V CDR1 and CDR2: KGHSH, LQKENI. The CDR3 spans 16 residues. CDR3 sequence: CASSLNDRGLNEKLFF. CDR3 DNA sequence: TGTGCCAGCTCACTCAACGACAGGGGGCTTAATGAAAAACTGTTTTTT. Supplemented by reference TRBV18 and TRBJ1-4, the full variable domain reads NAGVMQNPRHLVRRRGQEARLRCSPMKGHSHVYWYRQLPEEGLKFMVYLQKENIIDESGMPKERFSAEFPKEGPSILRIQQVVRGDSAAYFCASSLNDRGLNEKLFFGSGTQLSVL.

The V gene is TRBV3-1 (or the pseudogene TRBV3-2), the J gene TRBJ1-1; D is unresolved. This CDR3 region has 13 residues. V was cut by 4 bases and J by 3 bases, with 9 bases left in between. The germline V gene encodes CDR1 LGHDT and CDR2 YNNKEL (reference sequence). This CDR3 reads CASSPPRDTEAFF. CDR3 DNA sequence: TGTGCCAGCAGCCCCCCGAGAGACACTGAAGCTTTCTTT.

In this sample, this clone turned up a few times. Written as DNA, the CDR3 is TGTGCCAGCAGCCAAGGGCGGGGGAAGACCCAGTACTTC. Translating gives CASSQGRGKTQYF. J is TRBJ2-5 and V is TRBV9; 7 nucleotides agree with TRBD2. The CDR3 is made up of 13 amino acids. V shed 4 bases and J 6 bases; nucleotides not matched to a gene: 6. Germline V gene lookup returns CDR1 SGDLS and CDR2 YYNGEE.

The chain uses TRBV28 and TRBJ1-2; TRBD1 is a possible D gene (5 bases). Trimming took off 6 bases at V and 5 bases at J, with 13 bases between the two ends. The length of the CDR3 is 13 residues. Germline-derived CDR1 and CDR2 are MDHEN and SYDVKM. CDR3 nucleotides: TGTGCCAGCAGGAGACACGGGGGGTATGGCTACACCTTC. It translates to CASRRHGGYGYTF.

The chain combines TRBV5-6 with TRBJ1-2; D remains ambiguous. The CDR3 sequence is 16 residues long. Trimming cost V 2 bases and J 0 bases, with 14 bases left between them. CDR1 is SGHDT and CDR2 is YYEEEE in the germline V gene. Here the CDR3 reads CASSFFRSEANYGYTF. The CDR3 DNA follows: TGTGCCAGCAGCTTTTTTCGGTCCGAAGCTAACTATGGCTACACCTTC.

About this clone itself: Other DNA sequences in this sample translate to the same CDR3. The gene calls are TRBV12-3 or TRBV12-4 and TRBJ1-1, with D maybe TRBD1 (5 bases). Between the trimmed V and J ends, which lost 2 bases and 5 bases, there was a span of 6 bases. The CDR3 has 12 amino acids. The CDR3 sequence: CASSLRGTEAFF. The CDR3 bases are TGTGCCAGCAGTTTACGGGGGACTGAAGCTTTCTTT.

The rearrangement joins TRBV10-3 to TRBJ1-1; 8 bases fit TRBD1. The V gene's germline CDR1 is ENHRY and CDR2 SYGVKD. The CDR3 length is 15 residues. After removal of 2 bases from V and 3 bases from J, the junction contained 5 bases not matched to a gene. Here the CDR3 DNA reads TGTGCCATCAGTGAGGGGGGCAGGGGGCACACTGAAGCTTTCTTT. It translates to CAISEGGRGHTEAFF.

J is TRBJ2-7 and V is TRBV11-2; D not certain. Germline-derived CDR1 and CDR2 are SGHAT and FQNNGV. V lost 5 bases, J lost 6 bases, and 11 bases lay in between. The CDR3 runs to 12 residues. Here the CDR3 DNA reads TGTGCCAGCAGCCCCTTAGCCTCCGAGCAGTACTTC. Translation: CASSPLASEQYF.

The V call is TRBV2, the J call TRBJ2-3; 11 bases agree with TRBD2. Germline V gene sequence: CDR1 SNHLY, CDR2 FYNNEI. This CDR3 has 16 residues. J lost 6 bases, V lost 7 bases, and 12 bases had no gene match. The CDR3 sequence: CASTLAGGPPPDTQYF. Here the CDR3 DNA reads TGTGCCAGCACCCTAGCGGGGGGACCTCCTCCGGATACGCAGTATTTT.

This rearrangement joins TRBV19 to TRBJ2-2; 12 bases fit TRBD1. V was pared by 1 base and J by 5 bases, with 5 bases of the junction left unmatched. CDR1 is LNHDA and CDR2 is SQIVND in the germline V gene (reference sequence). The CDR3 runs 17 residues. The CDR3 DNA reads TGTGCCAGTAGTATAGCAGGGACAGGGGGCGGAACCGGGGAGCTGTTTTTT. It translates to CASSIAGTGGGTGELFF.